These T cell receptor beta chains were read from a single sample in a study of vaccination effects on CD4 cells after COVID-19. These receptors are not linked to any known antigen. Data came from immunoSEQ multiplex PCR; TCRdb stores just in-frame clones and leaves some out. The sample lists about 71,000 clones; approximately 70% were seen once. Sequenced here: CD4+ T cells from PBMCs cultured with HCoV-OC43 spike peptides, sampled before COVID-19 vaccination. The source of these receptors is a human donor who received a COVID-19 vaccine. CDR3s include the opening cysteine and the closing phenylalanine or tryptophan. The D gene is left open where the match is weak. For some rows the clone size is stated as once, few or many, or as a class when expanded; others skip it.

len: 14; v_gene: TRBV3-1/TRBV3-2; j_gene: TRBJ1-1; d_gene: .; abundance: .; CDR3aa: CASSLGQMNTEAFF; CDR3nt: TGTGCCAGCAGTCTCGGACAGATGAACACTGAAGCTTTCTTT
len: 14; v_gene: TRBV9; j_gene: TRBJ2-3; d_gene: TRBD1; abundance: once; CDR3aa: CASSYDRGPDTQYF; CDR3nt: TGTGCCAGCAGTTATGACAGGGGCCCAGATACGCAGTATTTT
len: 17; v_gene: TRBV4-3; j_gene: TRBJ2-2; d_gene: TRBD1; abundance: .; CDR3aa: CASSQTPGTGITGELFF; CDR3nt: TGCGCCAGCAGCCAGACCCCGGGGACAGGGATTACCGGGGAGCTGTTTTTT
len: 15; v_gene: TRBV24-1; j_gene: TRBJ2-2; d_gene: TRBD1; abundance: .; CDR3aa: CATSDRTGSTGELFF; CDR3nt: TGTGCCACCAGTGACAGGACAGGGAGCACCGGGGAGCTGTTTTTT
len: 14; v_gene: TRBV6-2/TRBV6-3; j_gene: TRBJ1-6; d_gene: .; abundance: few; CDR3aa: CASSLLRGNSPLHF; CDR3nt: TGTGCCAGCAGTCTACTAAGGGGCAATTCACCCCTCCACTTT
len: 14; v_gene: TRBV19; j_gene: TRBJ2-2; d_gene: .; abundance: .; CDR3aa: CASSRVAGTGELFF; CDR3nt: TGTGCCAGTAGTCGGGTGGCGGGCACCGGGGAGCTGTTTTTT
len: 15; v_gene: TRBV19; j_gene: TRBJ1-4; d_gene: .; abundance: .; CDR3aa: CASSIVGGAGEKLFF; CDR3nt: TGTGCCAGTAGTATAGTAGGAGGGGCAGGTGAAAAACTGTTTTTT
len: 17; v_gene: TRBV18; j_gene: TRBJ2-2; d_gene: TRBD1; abundance: .; CDR3aa: CASSLLFGTANTGELFF; CDR3nt: TGTGCCAGCTCACTGCTCTTTGGGACAGCGAACACCGGGGAGCTGTTTTTT
len: 13; v_gene: TRBV5-1; j_gene: TRBJ1-5; d_gene: .; abundance: .; CDR3aa: CASSFSRDQPQHF; CDR3nt: TGCGCCAGCAGCTTCTCGAGGGATCAGCCCCAGCATTTT
len: 13; v_gene: TRBV7-3; j_gene: TRBJ1-2; d_gene: .; abundance: few; CDR3aa: CASSLRGNYGYTF; CDR3nt: TGTGCCAGCAGCTTAAGGGGTAACTATGGCTACACCTTC
len: 16; v_gene: TRBV5-1; j_gene: TRBJ2-3; d_gene: .; abundance: once; CDR3aa: CASSLVPPTGTDTQYF; CDR3nt: TGCGCCAGCAGCTTGGTCCCCCCCACAGGCACAGATACGCAGTATTTT
len: 15; v_gene: TRBV18; j_gene: TRBJ2-3; d_gene: .; abundance: .; CDR3aa: CASSPRRASTDTQYF; CDR3nt: TGTGCCAGCTCACCCCGACGGGCTAGCACAGATACGCAGTATTTT
len: 13; v_gene: TRBV19; j_gene: TRBJ1-2; d_gene: TRBD1; abundance: .; CDR3aa: CASMYRGGYGYTF; CDR3nt: TGTGCCAGTATGTACAGGGGAGGGTATGGCTACACCTTC
len: 14; v_gene: TRBV5-6; j_gene: TRBJ1-4; d_gene: .; abundance: .; CDR3aa: CASSLGPINEKLFF; CDR3nt: TGTGCCAGCAGCTTGGGACCGATTAATGAAAAACTGTTTTTT
len: 15; v_gene: TRBV7-3; j_gene: TRBJ1-5; d_gene: TRBD1; abundance: .; CDR3aa: CASIPMDREDQPQHF; CDR3nt: TGTGCCAGCATTCCTATGGACAGGGAGGACCAGCCCCAGCATTTT
len: 14; v_gene: TRBV6-2/TRBV6-3; j_gene: TRBJ2-5; d_gene: TRBD2; abundance: .; CDR3aa: CASSGLAGQETQYF; CDR3nt: TGTGCCAGCAGTGGACTAGCTGGCCAAGAGACCCAGTACTTC
len: 16; v_gene: TRBV11-2; j_gene: TRBJ1-4; d_gene: .; abundance: .; CDR3aa: CASSSRGGATNEKLFF; CDR3nt: TGTGCCAGCAGCTCCCGGGGGGGAGCAACTAATGAAAAACTGTTTTTT
len: 12; v_gene: TRBV28; j_gene: TRBJ1-1; d_gene: TRBD1; abundance: .; CDR3aa: CASSDRATEAFF; CDR3nt: TGTGCCAGCAGCGACAGGGCCACTGAAGCTTTCTTT
len: 15; v_gene: TRBV5-5; j_gene: TRBJ2-2; d_gene: .; abundance: .; CDR3aa: CASSFLLRVSGELFF; CDR3nt: TGTGCCAGCAGCTTTCTTTTAAGGGTCTCCGGGGAGCTGTTTTTT
len: 16; v_gene: TRBV19; j_gene: TRBJ1-5; d_gene: .; abundance: .; CDR3aa: CASSMGQGLINQPQHF; CDR3nt: TGTGCCAGTAGTATGGGTCAGGGGTTAATCAATCAGCCCCAGCATTTT
len: 14; v_gene: TRBV2; j_gene: TRBJ2-1; d_gene: TRBD2; abundance: once; CDR3aa: CASQGTSSYNEQFF; CDR3nt: TGTGCCAGCCAAGGGACTAGCTCCTACAATGAGCAGTTCTTC
len: 14; v_gene: TRBV5-1; j_gene: TRBJ2-2; d_gene: .; abundance: .; CDR3aa: CASRWGRNTGELFF; CDR3nt: TGCGCCAGCAGATGGGGACGGAACACCGGGGAGCTGTTTTTT
len: 13; v_gene: TRBV28; j_gene: TRBJ1-1; d_gene: TRBD1; abundance: .; CDR3aa: CASSSLTGLEAFF; CDR3nt: TGTGCCAGCAGTTCCCTGACAGGGCTTGAAGCTTTCTTT
len: 15; v_gene: TRBV3-1/TRBV3-2; j_gene: TRBJ1-4; d_gene: .; abundance: .; CDR3aa: CASSQGRKTNEKLFF; CDR3nt: TGTGCCAGCAGCCAAGGCCGGAAGACTAATGAAAAACTGTTTTTT
len: 16; v_gene: TRBV5-1; j_gene: TRBJ2-2; d_gene: TRBD2; abundance: once; CDR3aa: CASSTLAGANTGELFF; CDR3nt: TGCGCCAGCAGCACCCTAGCGGGGGCCAACACCGGGGAGCTGTTTTTT
len: 15; v_gene: TRBV5-1; j_gene: TRBJ1-2; d_gene: TRBD1; abundance: once; CDR3aa: CASSQQPGQGLSYTF; CDR3nt: TGCGCCAGCAGCCAACAACCGGGACAGGGGCTAAGCTACACCTTC
len: 13; v_gene: TRBV18; j_gene: TRBJ2-3; d_gene: .; abundance: .; CDR3aa: CASSKERVDTQYF; CDR3nt: TGTGCCAGCTCAAAAGAGCGGGTAGATACGCAGTATTTT
len: 16; v_gene: TRBV5-1; j_gene: TRBJ2-3; d_gene: TRBD2; abundance: once; CDR3aa: CASSWTSGASTDTQYF; CDR3nt: TGCGCCAGCAGCTGGACTAGCGGGGCTAGCACAGATACGCAGTATTTT
len: 14; v_gene: TRBV7-9; j_gene: TRBJ2-5; d_gene: TRBD1; abundance: few; CDR3aa: CASSRGQGHETQYF; CDR3nt: TGTGCCAGCAGCCGCGGACAGGGGCATGAGACCCAGTACTTC
len: 13; v_gene: TRBV27; j_gene: TRBJ1-2; d_gene: .; abundance: .; CDR3aa: CASSLKSSRGYTF; CDR3nt: TGTGCCAGCAGTTTAAAGTCGAGCCGGGGCTACACCTTC
len: 14; v_gene: TRBV6-5; j_gene: TRBJ1-6; d_gene: .; abundance: .; CDR3aa: CASSPRAYNSPLHF; CDR3nt: TGTGCCAGCAGTCCCCGTGCCTATAATTCACCCCTCCACTTT
len: 14; v_gene: TRBV6-6; j_gene: TRBJ1-6; d_gene: TRBD1; abundance: few; CDR3aa: CASSRDRANSPLHF; CDR3nt: TGTGCCAGCAGTAGAGACAGGGCCAATTCACCCCTCCACTTT
len: 14; v_gene: TRBV19; j_gene: TRBJ2-1; d_gene: TRBD2; abundance: .; CDR3aa: CASRVVSGDNEQFF; CDR3nt: TGTGCCAGTAGGGTGGTTAGCGGGGACAATGAGCAGTTCTTC
len: 13; v_gene: TRBV2; j_gene: TRBJ2-5; d_gene: TRBD1; abundance: once; CDR3aa: CASFRDRQETQYF; CDR3nt: TGTGCCAGCTTCCGGGACAGGCAAGAGACCCAGTACTTC
len: 14; v_gene: TRBV5-1; j_gene: TRBJ2-2; d_gene: .; abundance: .; CDR3aa: CASSLVIPWQELFF; CDR3nt: TGCGCCAGCAGCTTGGTGATTCCCTGGCAGGAGCTGTTTTTT
len: 15; v_gene: TRBV5-1; j_gene: TRBJ1-3; d_gene: TRBD1; abundance: few; CDR3aa: CASSRDRNSGNTIYF; CDR3nt: TGCGCCAGCAGCCGGGACAGGAACTCTGGAAACACCATATATTTT
len: 12; v_gene: TRBV10-3; j_gene: TRBJ2-1; d_gene: .; abundance: .; CDR3aa: CAISESYNEQFF; CDR3nt: TGTGCCATCAGTGAGTCATACAATGAGCAGTTCTTC
len: 13; v_gene: TRBV30; j_gene: TRBJ1-2; d_gene: TRBD1; abundance: .; CDR3aa: CAWSQQGEYGYTF; CDR3nt: TGTGCCTGGAGTCAGCAGGGGGAGTATGGCTACACCTTC
len: 13; v_gene: TRBV19; j_gene: TRBJ2-1; d_gene: TRBD1; abundance: .; CDR3aa: CASSIDQGQKQFF; CDR3nt: TGTGCCAGTAGTATAGATCAGGGACAGAAGCAGTTCTTC
len: 14; v_gene: TRBV9; j_gene: TRBJ1-1; d_gene: .; abundance: .; CDR3aa: CASSVAVANTEAFF; CDR3nt: TGTGCCAGCAGCGTAGCCGTGGCGAACACTGAAGCTTTCTTT
len: 16; v_gene: TRBV6-5; j_gene: TRBJ1-3; d_gene: .; abundance: .; CDR3aa: CASSYLADSSGNTIYF; CDR3nt: TGTGCCAGCAGTTACCTAGCCGATTCCTCTGGAAACACCATATATTTT
len: 15; v_gene: TRBV19; j_gene: TRBJ1-2; d_gene: .; abundance: .; CDR3aa: CASSNSQLISKGYTF; CDR3nt: TGTGCCAGTAGTAATAGCCAGCTCATAAGTAAAGGCTACACCTTC
len: 15; v_gene: TRBV6-6; j_gene: TRBJ1-2; d_gene: .; abundance: .; CDR3aa: CASSYRNLGGNGYTF; CDR3nt: TGTGCCAGCAGTTACCGGAATTTAGGGGGGAATGGCTACACCTTC
len: 14; v_gene: TRBV24-1; j_gene: TRBJ2-3; d_gene: .; abundance: .; CDR3aa: CATSDLSGSPTQYF; CDR3nt: TGTGCCACCAGTGATTTATCGGGCAGTCCTACGCAGTATTTT
len: 18; v_gene: TRBV18; j_gene: TRBJ1-4; d_gene: .; abundance: .; CDR3aa: CASSPPNAGSLDHEKLFF; CDR3nt: TGTGCCAGCTCACCGCCAAACGCGGGCAGCCTCGATCATGAAAAACTGTTTTTT
len: 16; v_gene: TRBV11-2; j_gene: TRBJ2-1; d_gene: TRBD2; abundance: .; CDR3aa: CASREGLAGGYNEQFF; CDR3nt: TGTGCCAGCAGGGAGGGACTAGCGGGGGGGTACAATGAGCAGTTCTTC
len: 19; v_gene: TRBV7-3; j_gene: TRBJ2-2; d_gene: TRBD2; abundance: once; CDR3aa: CASSLKLLAGGLDTGELFF; CDR3nt: TGTGCCAGCAGCTTAAAGCTCCTAGCGGGGGGGCTGGACACCGGGGAGCTGTTTTTT
len: 16; v_gene: TRBV11-2; j_gene: TRBJ1-4; d_gene: .; abundance: .; CDR3aa: CASSLEDSATNEKLFF; CDR3nt: TGTGCCAGCAGCTTAGAAGACAGCGCAACTAATGAAAAACTGTTTTTT
len: 15; v_gene: TRBV24-1; j_gene: TRBJ1-1; d_gene: TRBD1; abundance: .; CDR3aa: CATSESGQGVTEAFF; CDR3nt: TGTGCCACCAGTGAGTCGGGACAGGGTGTTACTGAAGCTTTCTTT
len: 16; v_gene: TRBV5-4; j_gene: TRBJ2-2; d_gene: TRBD1; abundance: .; CDR3aa: CASSPRQGSNTGELFF; CDR3nt: TGTGCCAGCAGCCCCAGACAGGGATCGAACACCGGGGAGCTGTTTTTT
len: 15; v_gene: TRBV6-1; j_gene: TRBJ2-1; d_gene: TRBD2; abundance: .; CDR3aa: CASSELAGGHNEQFF; CDR3nt: TGTGCCAGCAGTGAACTAGCGGGGGGTCACAATGAGCAGTTCTTC
len: 17; v_gene: TRBV7-2; j_gene: TRBJ1-5; d_gene: .; abundance: few; CDR3aa: CASSLVQGTYSNQPQHF; CDR3nt: TGTGCCAGCAGCTTAGTCCAGGGAACCTATAGCAATCAGCCCCAGCATTTT
len: 14; v_gene: TRBV6-5; j_gene: TRBJ2-3; d_gene: .; abundance: .; CDR3aa: CASSYSRTTDTQYF; CDR3nt: TGTGCCAGCAGTTACAGTCGAACTACAGATACGCAGTATTTT
len: 18; v_gene: TRBV6-1; j_gene: TRBJ2-5; d_gene: TRBD1; abundance: .; CDR3aa: CASSELTGTGGLKETQYF; CDR3nt: TGTGCCAGCAGTGAACTTACCGGGACAGGGGGCCTCAAAGAGACCCAGTACTTC
len: 16; v_gene: TRBV27; j_gene: TRBJ1-6; d_gene: .; abundance: few; CDR3aa: CASSLRGLSYNSPLHF; CDR3nt: TGTGCCAGCAGTTTACGGGGTCTCTCCTATAATTCACCCCTCCACTTT
len: 12; v_gene: TRBV24-1; j_gene: TRBJ1-5; d_gene: .; abundance: .; CDR3aa: CATSDLGQPQHF; CDR3nt: TGTGCCACCAGTGATTTGGGGCAGCCCCAGCATTTT
len: 15; v_gene: TRBV7-2; j_gene: TRBJ1-5; d_gene: TRBD1; abundance: .; CDR3aa: CASSLAQGSNQPQHF; CDR3nt: TGTGCCAGCAGCTTAGCACAGGGGAGCAATCAGCCCCAGCATTTT
len: 14; v_gene: TRBV7-2; j_gene: TRBJ1-3; d_gene: .; abundance: .; CDR3aa: CASSIGTHGNTIYF; CDR3nt: TGTGCCAGCAGCATCGGGACTCATGGAAACACCATATATTTT